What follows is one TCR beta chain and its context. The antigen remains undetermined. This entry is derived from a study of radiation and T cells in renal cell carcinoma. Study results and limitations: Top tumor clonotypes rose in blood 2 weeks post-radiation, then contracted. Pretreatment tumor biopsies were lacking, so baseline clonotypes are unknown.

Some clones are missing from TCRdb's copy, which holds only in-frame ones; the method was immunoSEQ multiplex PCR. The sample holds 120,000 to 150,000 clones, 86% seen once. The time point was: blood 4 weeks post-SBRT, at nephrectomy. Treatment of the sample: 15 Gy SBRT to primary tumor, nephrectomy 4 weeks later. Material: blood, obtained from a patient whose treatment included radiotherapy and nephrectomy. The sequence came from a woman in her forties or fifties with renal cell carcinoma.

CDR3 loop: CASSLGLAGANTGELFF. CDR3 nucleotide sequence: TGTGCCAGCAGCTTAGGGCTAGCGGGTGCGAACACCGGGGAGCTGTTTTTT. This chain connects TRBV7-2 to TRBJ2-2; 8 bases align to TRBD2. Germline V gene lookup returns CDR1 SGHTA and CDR2 FQGNSA. The CDR3 spans 17 residues. Trimming cost V 1 base and J 0 bases; bases outside gene matches: 4. Variable domain in full (rest from reference TRBV7-2 and TRBJ2-2): GAGVSQSPSNKVTEKGKDVELRCDPISGHTALYWYRQSLGQGLEFLIYFQGNSAPDKSGLPSDRFSAERTGGSVSTLTIQRTQQEDSAVYLCASSLGLAGANTGELFFGEGSRLTVL.